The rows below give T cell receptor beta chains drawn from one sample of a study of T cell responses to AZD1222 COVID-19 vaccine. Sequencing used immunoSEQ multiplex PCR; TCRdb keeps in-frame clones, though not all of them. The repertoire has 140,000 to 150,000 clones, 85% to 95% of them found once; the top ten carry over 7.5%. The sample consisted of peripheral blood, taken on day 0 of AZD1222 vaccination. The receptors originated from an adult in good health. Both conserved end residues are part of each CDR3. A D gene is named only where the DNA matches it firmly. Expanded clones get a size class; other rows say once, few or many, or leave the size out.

CDR3 protein: CASSQDLWGRKTQYF
CDR3 DNA: TGTGCCAGCAGCCAAGACCTGTGGGGCCGAAAGACCCAGTACTTC
J gene: TRBJ2-5
D gene: -
clone size: -
V gene: TRBV3-1/TRBV3-2

CDR3 protein: CASTLREGVGLTGELFF
CDR3 DNA: TGTGCCAGCACCCTAAGGGAGGGCGTCGGTCTCACCGGGGAGCTGTTTTTT
J gene: TRBJ2-2
D gene: TRBD2
clone size: -
V gene: TRBV9

CDR3 protein: CASRNRDTPNYGYTF
CDR3 DNA: TGTGCCAGCAGGAACAGGGATACGCCTAACTATGGCTACACCTTC
J gene: TRBJ1-2
D gene: -
clone size: -
V gene: TRBV6-6

CDR3 protein: CASSPLSYLGEQYF
CDR3 DNA: TGTGCCAGTAGTCCCCTCAGCTATCTCGGCGAGCAGTACTTC
J gene: TRBJ2-7
D gene: -
clone size: -
V gene: TRBV19

CDR3 protein: CASSVTGTGAYTQYF
CDR3 DNA: TGTGCCAGCAGCGTAACCGGGACCGGGGCATATACGCAGTATTTT
J gene: TRBJ2-3
D gene: -
clone size: -
V gene: TRBV9

CDR3 protein: CASSQIRFRMRLAGGTNTGELFF
CDR3 DNA: TGTGCCAGCAGCCAAATCCGTTTCCGAATGCGACTAGCGGGGGGAACGAACACCGGGGAGCTGTTTTTT
J gene: TRBJ2-2
D gene: TRBD2
clone size: -
V gene: TRBV7-8

CDR3 protein: CAISLSGPGSTGELFF
CDR3 DNA: TGTGCCATCAGTCTCTCAGGGCCCGGGAGCACCGGGGAGCTGTTTTTT
J gene: TRBJ2-2
D gene: -
clone size: -
V gene: TRBV10-3

CDR3 protein: CASSLGLSSEQYF
CDR3 DNA: TGTGCCAGCAGCTTAGGGTTGTCCAGCGAGCAGTACTTC
J gene: TRBJ2-7
D gene: -
clone size: -
V gene: TRBV11-3

CDR3 protein: CAWSAWTYGYTF
CDR3 DNA: TGTGCCTGGAGTGCATGGACCTATGGCTACACCTTC
J gene: TRBJ1-2
D gene: -
clone size: -
V gene: TRBV30

CDR3 protein: CASSPAEYNEQFF
CDR3 DNA: TGTGCCAGCAGCCCAGCGGAGTACAATGAGCAGTTCTTC
J gene: TRBJ2-1
D gene: -
clone size: few
V gene: TRBV6-2/TRBV6-3

CDR3 protein: CASSLVTGRKVF
CDR3 DNA: TGTGCCAGCAGCTTGGTTACAGGCCGCAAGGTTTTT
J gene: TRBJ1-4
D gene: -
clone size: -
V gene: TRBV5-4

CDR3 protein: CASSLEQSTDTQYF
CDR3 DNA: TGCGCCAGCAGCTTGGAACAGTCTACAGATACGCAGTATTTT
J gene: TRBJ2-3
D gene: -
clone size: -
V gene: TRBV5-1

CDR3 protein: CSVGDRGREKLFF
CDR3 DNA: TGCAGCGTTGGGGACAGGGGGCGTGAAAAACTGTTTTTT
J gene: TRBJ1-4
D gene: TRBD1
clone size: -
V gene: TRBV29-1

CDR3 protein: CASSLGQLNEKLFF
CDR3 DNA: TGTGCCAGCAGCTTAGGGCAGCTTAATGAAAAACTGTTTTTT
J gene: TRBJ1-4
D gene: -
clone size: -
V gene: TRBV7-9

CDR3 protein: CASSYRSMNTEAFF
CDR3 DNA: TGTGCCAGCAGCTATCGCAGTATGAACACTGAAGCTTTCTTT
J gene: TRBJ1-1
D gene: -
clone size: -
V gene: TRBV7-9

CDR3 protein: CASRQLLQETQYF
CDR3 DNA: TGTGCCAGCCGACAACTTCTCCAAGAGACCCAGTACTTC
J gene: TRBJ2-5
D gene: -
clone size: -
V gene: TRBV2

CDR3 protein: CASSQGQTNYGYTF
CDR3 DNA: TGCGCCAGCAGCCAAGGACAAACCAACTATGGCTACACCTTC
J gene: TRBJ1-2
D gene: -
clone size: -
V gene: TRBV4-1

CDR3 protein: CARSQPTGYSYEQYF
CDR3 DNA: TGTGCCAGATCGCAACCGACTGGATACTCCTACGAGCAGTACTTC
J gene: TRBJ2-7
D gene: -
clone size: -
V gene: TRBV7-5

CDR3 protein: CAWSVVGSGNSPLHF
CDR3 DNA: TGTGCCTGGAGTGTTGTGGGGAGTGGGAATTCACCCCTCCACTTT
J gene: TRBJ1-6
D gene: -
clone size: -
V gene: TRBV30

CDR3 protein: CASSPRGTSSYNEQFF
CDR3 DNA: TGTGCCAGCAGCCCGCGGGGGACGAGCTCCTACAATGAGCAGTTCTTC
J gene: TRBJ2-1
D gene: TRBD2
clone size: -
V gene: TRBV4-2

CDR3 protein: CASSPTPGQGLTQPQHF
CDR3 DNA: TGTGCCAGCAGCCCAACACCGGGACAGGGGCTCACTCAGCCCCAGCATTTT
J gene: TRBJ1-5
D gene: TRBD1
clone size: once
V gene: TRBV7-6

CDR3 protein: CASSYSKSSGGLGDTQYF
CDR3 DNA: TGTGCCAGCAGTTACTCGAAATCCAGCGGGGGGTTAGGAGATACGCAGTATTTT
J gene: TRBJ2-3
D gene: TRBD2
clone size: -
V gene: TRBV6-2/TRBV6-3

CDR3 protein: CASSPDSPLTDTQYF
CDR3 DNA: TGCGCCAGCAGCCCCGACAGTCCCCTCACAGATACGCAGTATTTT
J gene: TRBJ2-3
D gene: -
clone size: -
V gene: TRBV5-1

CDR3 protein: CAISDRTTGSYGYTF
CDR3 DNA: TGTGCCATCAGTGACCGGACGACAGGGTCCTATGGCTACACCTTC
J gene: TRBJ1-2
D gene: TRBD1
clone size: -
V gene: TRBV10-3

CDR3 protein: CASSRSYADTQYF
CDR3 DNA: TGTGCCAGCAGCCGATCATACGCAGATACGCAGTATTTT
J gene: TRBJ2-3
D gene: -
clone size: -
V gene: TRBV14

CDR3 protein: CASSLIPGNYGYTF
CDR3 DNA: TGTGCCAGCAGCTTAATCCCGGGGAACTATGGCTACACCTTC
J gene: TRBJ1-2
D gene: -
clone size: once
V gene: TRBV7-3

CDR3 protein: CSANDRTGAEKLFF
CDR3 DNA: TGCAGTGCTAATGATCGGACAGGGGCCGAAAAACTGTTTTTT
J gene: TRBJ1-4
D gene: TRBD1
clone size: -
V gene: TRBV20-1

CDR3 protein: CASSLGGFSGYTF
CDR3 DNA: TGCGCCAGCAGCTTGGGAGGTTTCTCTGGCTACACCTTC
J gene: TRBJ1-2
D gene: -
clone size: -
V gene: TRBV5-1

CDR3 protein: CSVEETGAGNTIYF
CDR3 DNA: TGCAGCGTTGAAGAAACGGGGGCTGGAAACACCATATATTTT
J gene: TRBJ1-3
D gene: -
clone size: -
V gene: TRBV29-1

CDR3 protein: CASSLVQRNTEAFF
CDR3 DNA: TGCGCCAGCAGCCTAGTACAGAGGAACACTGAAGCTTTCTTT
J gene: TRBJ1-1
D gene: -
clone size: -
V gene: TRBV4-1

CDR3 protein: CASSQEGRGEKLFF
CDR3 DNA: TGCGCCAGCAGCCAAGAGGGTCGCGGTGAAAAACTGTTTTTT
J gene: TRBJ1-4
D gene: -
clone size: -
V gene: TRBV4-1

CDR3 protein: CSTPGAYVGKTQYF
CDR3 DNA: TGCAGCACCCCGGGAGCCTACGTTGGGAAGACCCAGTACTTC
J gene: TRBJ2-5
D gene: -
clone size: -
V gene: TRBV29-1

CDR3 protein: CASSGLAPQETQYF
CDR3 DNA: TGTGCCAGCAGCGGACTAGCACCACAAGAGACCCAGTACTTC
J gene: TRBJ2-5
D gene: TRBD2
clone size: -
V gene: TRBV28

CDR3 protein: CASSPGGGVRETQYF
CDR3 DNA: TGTGCCAGCTCACCGGGAGGGGGCGTTCGGGAGACCCAGTACTTC
J gene: TRBJ2-5
D gene: -
clone size: -
V gene: TRBV18

CDR3 protein: CASSQDRGAYNEQFF
CDR3 DNA: TGCGCCAGCAGCCAAGATCGGGGCGCCTACAATGAGCAGTTCTTC
J gene: TRBJ2-1
D gene: -
clone size: -
V gene: TRBV4-1

CDR3 protein: CASSEAGYGTNTGELFF
CDR3 DNA: TGTGCCAGCAGTGAAGCAGGGTACGGAACAAACACCGGGGAGCTGTTTTTT
J gene: TRBJ2-2
D gene: -
clone size: once
V gene: TRBV6-1

CDR3 protein: CASSATSSMNTEAFF
CDR3 DNA: TGTGCCAGCAGCGCAACGTCATCGATGAACACTGAAGCTTTCTTT
J gene: TRBJ1-1
D gene: -
clone size: -
V gene: TRBV3-1/TRBV3-2

CDR3 protein: CASSLGISPLGNQPQHF
CDR3 DNA: TGTGCCAGCAGTTTGGGGATTTCTCCCTTGGGCAATCAGCCCCAGCATTTT
J gene: TRBJ1-5
D gene: -
clone size: -
V gene: TRBV28

CDR3 protein: CASSLALSGGYEQYF
CDR3 DNA: TGCGCCAGCAGCTTGGCCCTTAGCGGGGGTTACGAGCAGTACTTC
J gene: TRBJ2-7
D gene: TRBD2
clone size: -
V gene: TRBV5-1

CDR3 protein: CAISESPRVQGPHSKETQYF
CDR3 DNA: TGTGCCATCAGTGAGTCCCCGAGGGTTCAGGGCCCACACTCTAAAGAGACCCAGTACTTC
J gene: TRBJ2-5
D gene: -
clone size: -
V gene: TRBV10-3

CDR3 protein: CASGRGQTSNQPQHF
CDR3 DNA: TGTGCCAGCGGACGGGGACAGACAAGCAATCAGCCCCAGCATTTT
J gene: TRBJ1-5
D gene: TRBD1
clone size: -
V gene: TRBV9

CDR3 protein: CASSIEMGYRPQHF
CDR3 DNA: TGTGCCAGTAGTATTGAAATGGGTTATCGGCCCCAGCATTTT
J gene: TRBJ1-5
D gene: -
clone size: -
V gene: TRBV19

CDR3 protein: CASSRRGGPSSYEQYF
CDR3 DNA: TGTGCCAGTAGCCGAAGAGGGGGCCCTAGCTCCTACGAGCAGTACTTC
J gene: TRBJ2-7
D gene: TRBD1
clone size: -
V gene: TRBV19

CDR3 protein: CASSLGVRPQHF
CDR3 DNA: TGTGCCAGCAGTCTGGGGGTGCGGCCCCAGCATTTT
J gene: TRBJ1-5
D gene: -
clone size: few
V gene: TRBV28

CDR3 protein: CASSLGLMNTEAFF
CDR3 DNA: TGTGCCAGCAGCTTGGGACTTATGAACACTGAAGCTTTCTTT
J gene: TRBJ1-1
D gene: -
clone size: -
V gene: TRBV5-4

CDR3 protein: CATSRDSSGGETQYF
CDR3 DNA: TGTGCCACCAGCAGAGACTCTAGCGGGGGAGAGACCCAGTACTTC
J gene: TRBJ2-5
D gene: TRBD2
clone size: -
V gene: TRBV15

CDR3 protein: CASSPDSNYGYTF
CDR3 DNA: TGTGCCAGCAGCCCGGACAGTAACTATGGCTACACCTTC
J gene: TRBJ1-2
D gene: -
clone size: -
V gene: TRBV27

CDR3 protein: CASSLYRTGMGDAYEQYF
CDR3 DNA: TGTGCCAGCAGTTTATATAGGACAGGGATGGGGGACGCCTACGAGCAGTACTTC
J gene: TRBJ2-7
D gene: TRBD1
clone size: -
V gene: TRBV28

CDR3 protein: CASSIESGAAYEQYF
CDR3 DNA: TGTGCCAGTAGTATAGAATCCGGGGCGGCCTACGAGCAGTACTTC
J gene: TRBJ2-7
D gene: -
clone size: -
V gene: TRBV19

CDR3 protein: CASSPDDEKLFF
CDR3 DNA: TGTGCCAGCTCACCCGACGATGAAAAACTGTTTTTT
J gene: TRBJ1-4
D gene: -
clone size: once
V gene: TRBV18